Described below is a single T cell receptor (beta chain) sequence and its context. Some clones are missing from TCRdb's copy, which holds only in-frame ones; the method was immunoSEQ multiplex PCR. The profile shows about 660,000 clones, around 87% of them singletons. The sample belongs to a study of shared T cell receptors in the human thymus. The sample was also reused in another study, on human thymus T cells.

The sequence was collected from a boy younger than two with a congenital heart defect. The specimen sequenced was thymocytes.

The DNA of the CDR3 is TGTGCCAGCAGCTCACAGCGGACCTCCTCCTACAATGAGCAGTTCTTC. Its protein product is CASSSQRTSSYNEQFF. The chain links TRBV7-6 to TRBJ2-1, with D perhaps matching TRBD2 (5 bases). The CDR3 spans 16 residues. V lost 4 bases to trimming and J lost 0 bases, with 13 bases between them. Germline V gives CDR1 SGHVS, CDR2 FNYEAQ.